This T cell receptor (beta chain) was captured in a study of T cells expressing NK-cell markers. In the study overall: CD3+CD56+NKG2C+, CD3+CD56+NKG2C- and CD3+CD56-NKG2C+ T cells, once sorted, supplied the TCR beta repertoires. Of eight sequenced donors, seven were HCMV-seropositive and one HCMV-seronegative.

TCRdb re-called the 5' RACE reads and gives one entry per CDR3 protein, without DNA. The table lists a few hundred thousand distinct CDR3 sequences. Germline CDR1 and CDR2: ENHRY and SYGVKD. The CDR3 extends over 14 amino acids. Input material: blood T cells: a sorted CD56 or NKG2C T cell subset, CD4+ or CD8+ T cells, or bulk PBMC T cells (not recorded which). The chain couples TRBV10-3 to TRBJ2-7; TCRdb's assignment of TRBD1 cannot be checked, as there is no DNA. This receptor was identified in a man aged 18 to 70 in good health. CDR3 amino acids: CAISDGTGVYEQYF.